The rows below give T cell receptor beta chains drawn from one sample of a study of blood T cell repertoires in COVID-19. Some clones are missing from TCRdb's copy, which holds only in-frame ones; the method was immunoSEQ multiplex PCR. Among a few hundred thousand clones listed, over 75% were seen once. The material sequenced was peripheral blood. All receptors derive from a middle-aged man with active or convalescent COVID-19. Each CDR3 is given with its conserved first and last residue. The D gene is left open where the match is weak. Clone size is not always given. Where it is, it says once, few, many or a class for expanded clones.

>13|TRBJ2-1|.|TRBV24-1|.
TGTGCCACCAGTAGTGCAGGCAACAATGAGCAGTTCTTC
CATSSAGNNEQFF
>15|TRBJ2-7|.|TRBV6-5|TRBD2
TGTGCCAGCAGTTCCCCGGGACTAGCGTCTTACGAGCAGTACTTC
CASSSPGLASYEQYF
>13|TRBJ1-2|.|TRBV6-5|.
TGTGCCAGCAGGTTTACAGGGAGCTATGGCTACACCTTC
CASRFTGSYGYTF
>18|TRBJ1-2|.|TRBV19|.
TGTGCCAGTAGTATAACCAGTCGGGGGGTCCATCAAAGCTATGGCTACACCTTC
CASSITSRGVHQSYGYTF
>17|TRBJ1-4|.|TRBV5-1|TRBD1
TGCGCCAGCAGCCTCAGCCCCCCGGGACAGGGGACTGAAAAACTGTTTTTT
CASSLSPPGQGTEKLFF
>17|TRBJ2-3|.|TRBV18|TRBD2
TGTGCCAGCTCAACGGGACTAGCGGGAGCGGGGGCAGATACGCAGTATTTT
CASSTGLAGAGADTQYF
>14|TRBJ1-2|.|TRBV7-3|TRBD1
TGTGCCAGCAGTCCCCAGGGGGACCGCTATGGCTACACCTTC
CASSPQGDRYGYTF
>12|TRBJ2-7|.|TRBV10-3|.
TGTGCCATCAGTGAGGCCGGCTACGAGCAGTACTTC
CAISEAGYEQYF
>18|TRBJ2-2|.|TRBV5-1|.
TGCGCCAGCAGCTTGGGCCAAATACAGGTAGTAACGACCGGGGAGCTGTTTTTT
CASSLGQIQVVTTGELFF
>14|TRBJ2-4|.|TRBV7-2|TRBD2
TGTGCCAGCAGCTTAGCCGGGAGGTTAAACATTCAGTACTTC
CASSLAGRLNIQYF
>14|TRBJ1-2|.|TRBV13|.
TGTGCCAGCAGCGGAGGAGGTACTCCTGATGGCTACACCTTC
CASSGGGTPDGYTF
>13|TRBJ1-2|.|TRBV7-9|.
TGTGCCAGCACCTTCGGGGGGAACTATGGCTACACCTTC
CASTFGGNYGYTF
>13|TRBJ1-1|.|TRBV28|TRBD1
TGTGCCAGCAAAACAGGGGGGTGGACTGAAGCTTTCTTT
CASKTGGWTEAFF
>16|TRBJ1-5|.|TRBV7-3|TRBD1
TGTGCCAGCAACATCGGCAGGGGGCGGCCGGGTCAGCCCCAGCATTTT
CASNIGRGRPGQPQHF
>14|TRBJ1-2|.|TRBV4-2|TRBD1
TGTGCCAGCAGCCAGGGACAGGGGACTTATGGCTACACCTTC
CASSQGQGTYGYTF
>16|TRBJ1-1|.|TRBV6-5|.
TGTGCCAGCAGTTACGGGGCGGGGATTAGGAACACTGAAGCTTTCTTT
CASSYGAGIRNTEAFF
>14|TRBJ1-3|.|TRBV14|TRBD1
TGTGCCAGCAGCCTAAGGACAGGGAAAAACACCATATATTTT
CASSLRTGKNTIYF
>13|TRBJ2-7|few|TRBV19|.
TGTGCCAGTAGTATGGAGGGTAACGACGAGCAGTACTTC
CASSMEGNDEQYF
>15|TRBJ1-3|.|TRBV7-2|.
TGTGCCAGCAGCTTGTCTCGCGACAGGGGAAACACCATATATTTT
CASSLSRDRGNTIYF
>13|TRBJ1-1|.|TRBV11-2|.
TGTGCCAGCAGCCTCTACGTGAACACTGAAGCTTTCTTT
CASSLYVNTEAFF
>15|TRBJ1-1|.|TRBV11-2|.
TGTGCCAGCAGCTTATCCCCGGGGGGTTACACTGAAGCTTTCTTT
CASSLSPGGYTEAFF
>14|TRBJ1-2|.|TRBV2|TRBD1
TGTGCCAGCGATCGACAGGGCTTGAACTATGGCTACACCTTC
CASDRQGLNYGYTF
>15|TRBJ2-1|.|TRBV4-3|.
TGCGCCAGCAGCCAAGAGGGCCGGGGGAATAATGAGCAGTTCTTC
CASSQEGRGNNEQFF
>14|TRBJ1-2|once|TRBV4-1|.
TGCGCCAGCAGCCCCCTGCGAGTTGACTATGGCTACACCTTC
CASSPLRVDYGYTF
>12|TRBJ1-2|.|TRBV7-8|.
TGTGCCAGCAGCCCGAGGGAAGGAAGCTACACCTTC
CASSPREGSYTF